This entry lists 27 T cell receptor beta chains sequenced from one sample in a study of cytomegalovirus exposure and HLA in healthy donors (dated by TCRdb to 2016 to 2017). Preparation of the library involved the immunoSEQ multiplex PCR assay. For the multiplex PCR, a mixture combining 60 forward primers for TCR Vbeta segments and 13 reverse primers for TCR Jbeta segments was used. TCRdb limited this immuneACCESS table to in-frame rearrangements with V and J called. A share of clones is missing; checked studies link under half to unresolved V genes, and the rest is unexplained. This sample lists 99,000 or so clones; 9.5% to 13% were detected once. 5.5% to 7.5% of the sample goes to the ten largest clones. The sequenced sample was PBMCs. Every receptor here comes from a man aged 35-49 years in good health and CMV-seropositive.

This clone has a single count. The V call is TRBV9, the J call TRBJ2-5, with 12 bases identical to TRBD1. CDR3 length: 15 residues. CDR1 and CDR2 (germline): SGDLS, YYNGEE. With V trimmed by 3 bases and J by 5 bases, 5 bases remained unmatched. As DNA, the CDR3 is TGTGCCAGCAGCGGGGGACAGGGGGCCGGGGAGACCCAGTACTTC. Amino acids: CASSGGQGAGETQYF.

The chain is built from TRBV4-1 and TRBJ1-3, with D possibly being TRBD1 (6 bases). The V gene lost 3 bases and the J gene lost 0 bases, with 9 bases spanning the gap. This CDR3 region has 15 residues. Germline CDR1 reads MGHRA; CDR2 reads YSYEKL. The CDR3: CASSQGAISGNTIYF. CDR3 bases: TGCGCCAGCAGCCAGGGGGCGATCTCTGGAAACACCATATATTTT.

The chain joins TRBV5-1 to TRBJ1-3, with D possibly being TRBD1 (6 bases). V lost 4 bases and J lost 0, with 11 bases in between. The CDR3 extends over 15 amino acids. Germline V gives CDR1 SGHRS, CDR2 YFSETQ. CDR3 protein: CASSIDRTSGNTIYF. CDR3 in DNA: TGCGCCAGCAGCATAGACAGGACCTCTGGAAACACCATATATTTT.

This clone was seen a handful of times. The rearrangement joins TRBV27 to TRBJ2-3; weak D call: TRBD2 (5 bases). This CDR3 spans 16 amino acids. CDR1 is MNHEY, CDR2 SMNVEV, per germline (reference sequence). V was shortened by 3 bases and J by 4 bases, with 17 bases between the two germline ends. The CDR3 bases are TGTGCCAGCAGTTTTTTAGGGAGTTCGTTCCCAGATACGCAGTATTTT. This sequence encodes CASSFLGSSFPDTQYF.

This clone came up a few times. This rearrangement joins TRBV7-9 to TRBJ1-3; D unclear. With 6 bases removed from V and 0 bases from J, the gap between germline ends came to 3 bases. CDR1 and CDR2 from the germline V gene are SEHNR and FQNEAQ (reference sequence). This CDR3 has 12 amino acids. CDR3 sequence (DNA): TGTGCCAGCAGGTACTCTGGAAACACCATATATTTT. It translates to CASRYSGNTIYF.

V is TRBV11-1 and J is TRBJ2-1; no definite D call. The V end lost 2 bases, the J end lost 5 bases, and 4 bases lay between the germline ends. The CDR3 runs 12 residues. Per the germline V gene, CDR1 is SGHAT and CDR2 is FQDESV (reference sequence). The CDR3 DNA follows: TGTGCCAGCAGCTTATATGACAATGAGCAGTTCTTC. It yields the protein CASSLYDNEQFF.

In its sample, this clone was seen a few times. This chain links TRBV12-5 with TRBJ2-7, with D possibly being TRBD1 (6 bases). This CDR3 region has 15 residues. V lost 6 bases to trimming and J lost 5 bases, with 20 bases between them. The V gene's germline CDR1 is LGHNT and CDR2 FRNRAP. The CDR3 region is CASGPGTRDGDEQYF. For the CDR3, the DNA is TGTGCTAGTGGGCCCGGGACAAGGGATGGGGACGAGCAGTACTTC. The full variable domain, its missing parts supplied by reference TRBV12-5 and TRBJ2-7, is DARVTQTPRHKVTEMGQEVTMRCQPILGHNTVFWYRQTMMQGLELLAYFRNRAPLDDSGMPKDRFSAEMPDATLATLKIQPSEPRDSAVYFCASGPGTRDGDEQYFGPGTRLTVT.

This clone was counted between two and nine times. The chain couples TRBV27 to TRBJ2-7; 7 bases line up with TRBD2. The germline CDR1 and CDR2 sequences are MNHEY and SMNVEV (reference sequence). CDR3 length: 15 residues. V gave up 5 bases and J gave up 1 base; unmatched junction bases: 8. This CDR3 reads CASSTLREWSYEQYF. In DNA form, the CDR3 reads TGTGCCAGCAGTACCCTGCGGGAGTGGTCCTACGAGCAGTACTTC.

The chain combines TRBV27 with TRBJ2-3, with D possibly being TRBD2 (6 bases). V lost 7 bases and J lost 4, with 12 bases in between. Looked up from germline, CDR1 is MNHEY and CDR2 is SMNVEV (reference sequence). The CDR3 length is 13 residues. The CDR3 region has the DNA TGTGCCAGCAAAGGGACTGCCCCAGATACGCAGTATTTT. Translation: CASKGTAPDTQYF.

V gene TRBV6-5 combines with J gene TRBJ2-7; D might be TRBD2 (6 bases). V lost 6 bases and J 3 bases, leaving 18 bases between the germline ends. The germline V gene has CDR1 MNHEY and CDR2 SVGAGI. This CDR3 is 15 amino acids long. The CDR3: CASSSPLAGYYEQYF. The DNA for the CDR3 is TGTGCCAGCAGCTCCCCACTAGCAGGCTACTACGAGCAGTACTTC.

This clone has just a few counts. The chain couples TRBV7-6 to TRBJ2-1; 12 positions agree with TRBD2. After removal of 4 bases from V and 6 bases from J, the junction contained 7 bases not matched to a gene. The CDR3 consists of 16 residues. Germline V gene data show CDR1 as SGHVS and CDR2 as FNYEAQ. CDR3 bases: TGTGCCAGCAGCTCGACTAGCGGGAGATCGGGCAATGAGCAGTTCTTC. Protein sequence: CASSSTSGRSGNEQFF.

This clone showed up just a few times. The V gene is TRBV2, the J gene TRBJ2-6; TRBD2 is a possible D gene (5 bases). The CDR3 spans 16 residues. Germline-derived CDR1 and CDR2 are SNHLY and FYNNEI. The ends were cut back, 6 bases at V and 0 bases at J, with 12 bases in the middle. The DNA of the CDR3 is TGTGCCAGCAGCGTAAACGGGAACTCTGGGGCCAACGTCCTGACTTTC. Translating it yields CASSVNGNSGANVLTF.

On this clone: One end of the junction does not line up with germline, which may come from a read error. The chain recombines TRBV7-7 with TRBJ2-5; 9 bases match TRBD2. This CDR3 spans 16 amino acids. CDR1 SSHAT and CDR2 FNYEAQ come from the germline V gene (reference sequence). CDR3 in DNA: TGTGCTAGCAGCCCTAGGCGGGAGGGGGTAGGAGAGACCCAGTACTTC. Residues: CASSPRREGVGETQYF.

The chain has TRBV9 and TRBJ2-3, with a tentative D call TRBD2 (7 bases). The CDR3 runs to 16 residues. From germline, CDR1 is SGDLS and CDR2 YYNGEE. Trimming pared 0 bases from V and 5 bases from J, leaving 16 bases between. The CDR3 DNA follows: TGTGCCAGCAGCGTAGAGAGTGGACTAGGGGGAGATACGCAGTATTTT. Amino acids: CASSVESGLGGDTQYF.

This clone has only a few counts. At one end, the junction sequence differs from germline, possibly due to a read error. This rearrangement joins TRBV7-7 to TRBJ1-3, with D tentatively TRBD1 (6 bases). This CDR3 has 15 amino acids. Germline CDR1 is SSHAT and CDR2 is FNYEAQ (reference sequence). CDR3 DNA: TGTGCTAGCAGCATAGAAGGGGGAGCTGGAAACACCATATATTTT. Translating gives CASSIEGGAGNTIYF.

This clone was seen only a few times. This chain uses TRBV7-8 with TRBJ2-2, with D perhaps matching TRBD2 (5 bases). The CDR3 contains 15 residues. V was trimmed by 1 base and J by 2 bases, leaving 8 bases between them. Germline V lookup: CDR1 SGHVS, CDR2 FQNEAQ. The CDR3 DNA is TGTGCCAGCAGCTTAGGTAGACTAAACACCGGGGAGCTGTTTTTT. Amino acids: CASSLGRLNTGELFF.

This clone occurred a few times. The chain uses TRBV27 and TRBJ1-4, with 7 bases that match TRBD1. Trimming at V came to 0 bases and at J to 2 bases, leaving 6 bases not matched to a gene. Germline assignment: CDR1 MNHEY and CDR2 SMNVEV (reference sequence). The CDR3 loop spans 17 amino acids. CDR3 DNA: TGTGCCAGCAGTTTATCCAGGGGGACGCGGACTAATGAAAAACTGTTTTTT. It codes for CASSLSRGTRTNEKLFF.

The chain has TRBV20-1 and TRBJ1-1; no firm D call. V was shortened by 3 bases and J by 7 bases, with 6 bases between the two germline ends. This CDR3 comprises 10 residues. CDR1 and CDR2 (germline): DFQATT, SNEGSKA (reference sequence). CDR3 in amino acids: CSAREGEAFF. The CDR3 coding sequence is TGCAGTGCTAGGGAGGGTGAAGCTTTCTTT.

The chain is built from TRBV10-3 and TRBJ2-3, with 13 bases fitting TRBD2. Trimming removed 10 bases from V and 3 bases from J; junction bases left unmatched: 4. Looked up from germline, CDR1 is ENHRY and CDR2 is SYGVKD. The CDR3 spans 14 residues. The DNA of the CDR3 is TGTGCCAGCCAACTAGCGGGAGGGACAGATACGCAGTATTTT. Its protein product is CASQLAGGTDTQYF.

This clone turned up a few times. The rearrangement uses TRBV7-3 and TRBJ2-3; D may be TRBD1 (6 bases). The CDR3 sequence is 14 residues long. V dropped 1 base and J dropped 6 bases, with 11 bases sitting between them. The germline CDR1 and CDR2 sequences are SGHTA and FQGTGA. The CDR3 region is CASSLMGAWDTQYF. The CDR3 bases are TGTGCCAGCAGCTTAATGGGGGCTTGGGATACGCAGTATTTT.

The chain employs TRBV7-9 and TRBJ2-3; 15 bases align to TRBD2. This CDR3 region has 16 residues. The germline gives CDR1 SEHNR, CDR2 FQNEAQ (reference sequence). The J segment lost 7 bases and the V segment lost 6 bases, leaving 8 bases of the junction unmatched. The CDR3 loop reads CASRSAGTSGRYTQYF. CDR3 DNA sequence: TGTGCCAGCAGATCTGCCGGGACTAGCGGGAGGTATACGCAGTATTTT.

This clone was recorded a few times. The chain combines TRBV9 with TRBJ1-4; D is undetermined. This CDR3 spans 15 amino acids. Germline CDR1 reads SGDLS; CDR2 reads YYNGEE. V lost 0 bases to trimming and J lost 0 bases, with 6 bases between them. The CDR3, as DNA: TGTGCCAGCAGCGTAGGCAGTGCAACTAATGAAAAACTGTTTTTT. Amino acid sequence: CASSVGSATNEKLFF.

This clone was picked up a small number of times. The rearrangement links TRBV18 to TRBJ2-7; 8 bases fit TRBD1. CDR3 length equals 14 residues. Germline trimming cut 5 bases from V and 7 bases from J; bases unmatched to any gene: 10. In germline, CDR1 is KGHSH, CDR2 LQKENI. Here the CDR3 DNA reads TGTGCCAGCTCAGGATCTGTTACAGGGGGTGAGCAGTACTTC. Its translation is CASSGSVTGGEQYF.

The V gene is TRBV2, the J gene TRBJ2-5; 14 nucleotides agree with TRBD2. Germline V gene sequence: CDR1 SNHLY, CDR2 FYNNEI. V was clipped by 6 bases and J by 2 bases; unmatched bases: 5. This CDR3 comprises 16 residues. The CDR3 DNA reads TGTGCCAGCAGCTATGGACTAGCGGGAGGACAAGAGACCCAGTACTTC. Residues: CASSYGLAGGQETQYF.

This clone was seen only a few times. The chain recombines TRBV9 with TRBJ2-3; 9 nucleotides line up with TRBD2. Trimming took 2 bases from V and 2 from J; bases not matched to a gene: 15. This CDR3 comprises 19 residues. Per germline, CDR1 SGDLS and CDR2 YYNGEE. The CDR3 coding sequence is TGTGCCAGCAGCGTCGAGGGCGGGAGGGCCAACCGTTACACAGATACGCAGTATTTT. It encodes CASSVEGGRANRYTDTQYF. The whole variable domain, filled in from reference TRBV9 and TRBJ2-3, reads DSGVTQTPKHLITATGQRVTLRCSPRSGDLSVYWYQQSLDQGLQFLIQYYNGEERAKGNILERFSAQQFPDLHSELNLSSLELGDSALYFCASSVEGGRANRYTDTQYFGPGTRLTVL.

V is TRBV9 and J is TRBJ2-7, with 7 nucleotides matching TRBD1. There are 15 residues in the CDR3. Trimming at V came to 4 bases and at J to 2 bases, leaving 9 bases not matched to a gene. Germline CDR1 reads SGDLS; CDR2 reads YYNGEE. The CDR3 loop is CASSRRDSRAYEQYF. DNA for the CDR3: TGTGCCAGCAGCAGACGGGACAGTCGGGCCTACGAGCAGTACTTC.

CDR3 residues: CASSYEGGYEQYF. DNA of the CDR3: TGTGCCAGCAGTTACGAGGGTGGTTACGAGCAGTACTTC. The chain employs TRBV6-6 and TRBJ2-7; a weak D match, TRBD2 (5 bases). Trimming removed 2 bases from V and 4 bases from J, with 9 bases in between. The CDR3 spans 13 residues. Germline values: CDR1 MNHNY, CDR2 SVGAGI (reference sequence).